The 20 T cell receptor beta chains below all came from one sample that was sequenced in a study of graft-versus-host responses after intestinal transplantation (dated by TCRdb to the early 2020s). The library was obtained by the immunoSEQ multiplex PCR assay. TCRdb stores this immuneACCESS table with in-frame sequences only. Part of the clones is absent; in the studies checked, under half of the shortfall reflects unresolved V genes, and no reason is known for the rest. This sample lists 15,000 to 20,000 clones; roughly 88% were detected once. The ten largest clones take up around 5.8% of the sample. Source: PBMCs, taken roughly 110 days after intestinal transplant. The receptors here all came from a human patient who received an intestinal transplant, so some T cells may come from the graft donor.

This clone was seen a handful of times. The chain is built from TRBV30 and TRBJ2-3; D uncertain. Between the trimmed V and J ends, which lost 2 bases and 1 base, there was a span of 4 bases. Germline CDR1 is GTSNPN and CDR2 is SVGIG (reference sequence). The length of the CDR3 is 12 residues. The chain's CDR3 is CAWSPRTDTQYF. The CDR3 coding sequence is TGTGCCTGGAGTCCCCGCACAGATACGCAGTATTTT.

CDR3 amino acids: CAWSVRGPEQFF. In DNA form, the CDR3 reads TGTGCCTGGAGTGTACGGGGTCCTGAGCAGTTCTTC. The chain has TRBV30 and TRBJ2-1; maybe TRBD2 (5 bases). Deletions cut 0 bases from V and 9 bases from J, with 9 bases between. There are 12 residues in the CDR3. Looked up from germline, CDR1 is GTSNPN and CDR2 is SVGIG (reference sequence). Complete variable domain (other parts from reference TRBV30 and TRBJ2-1): SQTIHQWPATLVQPVGSPLSLECTVEGTSNPNLYWYRQAAGRGLQLLFYSVGIGQISSEVPQNLSASRPQDRQFILSSKKLLLSDSGFYLCAWSVRGPEQFFGPGTRLTVL.

The chain links TRBV11-1 to TRBJ2-1; 13 bases map to TRBD2. This CDR3 contains 16 residues. J was trimmed by 4 bases and V by 5 bases; bases with no gene match: 5. Germline V CDR1 and CDR2: SGHAT, FQDESV (reference sequence). CDR3 residues: CASSSPGLAGYNEQFF. The CDR3 DNA reads as TGTGCCAGCAGCAGTCCGGGACTAGCGGGGTACAATGAGCAGTTCTTC.

The CDR3 spells CASSSGRMYEQFF. CDR3 nucleotide sequence: TGCGCCAGCTCGAGCGGGAGGATGTATGAGCAGTTCTTC. The V call is TRBV4-3, the J call TRBJ2-1; 9 positions agree with TRBD2. J was trimmed by 8 bases and V by 8 bases; bases with no gene match: 7. Germline V gives CDR1 LGHNA, CDR2 YSLEER. CDR3 length: 13 amino acids.

The chain employs TRBV13 and TRBJ2-3, with 10 nucleotides matching TRBD2. This CDR3 comprises 17 residues. The junction had 10 bases not matched to a gene; V was cut back by 4 bases and J by 3 bases. The V gene's germline CDR1 is PRHDT and CDR2 FYEKMQ (reference sequence). The CDR3 nucleotides read TGTGCCAGCAGCTCAGGACTAGCGGACAGGGCGACAGATACGCAGTATTTT. It translates to CASSSGLADRATDTQYF.

The chain employs TRBV27 and TRBJ2-7; 7 bases are shared with TRBD1. The CDR3 spans 14 residues. The V gene end was trimmed by 0 bases and the J gene end by 3 bases; junction bases not matched to a gene: 2. Germline V lookup: CDR1 MNHEY, CDR2 SMNVEV (reference sequence). CDR3 nucleotide sequence: TGTGCCAGCAGTTTATCTAGGGGGCTCTACGAGCAGTACTTC. Encoded protein: CASSLSRGLYEQYF.

The rearrangement uses TRBV4-1 and TRBJ2-7, with TRBD2 as a possible D gene (5 bases). Germline loops: CDR1 MGHRA, CDR2 YSYEKL. Trimming left V 0 bases short and J 5 bases short, with 11 bases between. This CDR3 comprises 14 residues. CDR3: CASSQESGGDEQYF. CDR3 in DNA: TGCGCCAGCAGCCAAGAATCTGGAGGTGACGAGCAGTACTTC.

V is TRBV11-2 and J is TRBJ2-1; 7 bases are a match to TRBD2. The CDR3 is 17 residues long. V lost 1 base to trimming and J lost 0 bases; unmatched junction nucleotides: 6. The germline gives CDR1 SGHAT, CDR2 FQNNGV. CDR3 sequence reads: CASSLGPAGSSYNEQFF. CDR3 DNA sequence: TGTGCCAGCAGCTTAGGCCCAGCGGGGAGCTCCTACAATGAGCAGTTCTTC.

J is TRBJ1-1 and V is TRBV6-1; no definite D call. The germline CDR1 and CDR2 sequences are MNHNS and SASEGT. The CDR3 runs to 13 residues. Trimming removed 5 bases at V and 1 base at J, with 8 bases between. The CDR3 nucleotides read TGTGCCAGCAGTCCGATCGAGAACACTGAAGCTTTCTTT. It yields the protein CASSPIENTEAFF.

The V and J genes are TRBV2 and TRBJ2-7; TRBD1 matches 8 bases. V lost 6 bases to trimming and J lost 9 bases; unmatched junction nucleotides: 10. The CDR3 totals 13 residues. Germline CDR1 and CDR2: SNHLY and FYNNEI. In DNA, the CDR3 is TGTGCCAGCAGCCGGGACAGGAACCTCGGGCAGTACTTC. Amino acids: CASSRDRNLGQYF.

J is TRBJ1-3 and V is TRBV21-1; no DNA check was done on the table's D call, TRBD1. TRBV21-1 is labeled a pseudogene. This CDR3 has 15 amino acids. The DNA of the CDR3 is TGTGCCAGCAGCACGACAGGGTTTTCGAGCGACACCATATATTTT. It encodes CASSTTGFSSDTIYF.

This sequence joins TRBV6-4 and TRBJ2-3; 9 nucleotides line up with TRBD2. The V and J ends lost 5 bases and 0 bases, in that order; junction bases with no gene match: 0. The germline V gene has CDR1 MRHNA and CDR2 SNTAGT. CDR3 length equals 14 residues. The CDR3 sequence: CASSSGRSTDTQYF. DNA for the CDR3: TGTGCCAGCAGTAGCGGGAGGAGCACAGATACGCAGTATTTT.

The chain combines TRBV28 with TRBJ2-3; 10 bases fit TRBD2. CDR3 length: 16 amino acids. Per germline, CDR1 MDHEN and CDR2 SYDVKM. J gave up 3 bases and V 5 bases, and 8 bases lay outside the gene matches. The CDR3, as DNA: TGTGCCAGCAGTATACTTAGCGGGAGGACGACAGATACGCAGTATTTT. Translation gives CASSILSGRTTDTQYF.

The V gene is TRBV9, the J gene TRBJ2-2; TRBD2 might be the D (6 bases). V lost 0 bases to trimming and J lost 4 bases, with 13 bases between them. Germline V CDR1 and CDR2: SGDLS, YYNGEE. The CDR3 has 16 residues. This CDR3 is CASSVEVGLFTGELFF. CDR3 bases: TGTGCCAGCAGCGTAGAGGTGGGACTTTTCACCGGGGAGCTGTTTTTT.

The V call is TRBV9, the J call TRBJ1-2; 11 bases align to TRBD1. After removal of 4 bases from V and 5 bases from J, the junction contained 4 bases not matched to a gene. Germline CDR1 reads SGDLS; CDR2 reads YYNGEE. The CDR3 consists of 14 residues. In DNA form, the CDR3 reads TGTGCCAGCAGCCCGGGACAGGGGGGGTATGGCTACACCTTC. Translation gives CASSPGQGGYGYTF. The whole variable domain, filled in from reference TRBV9 and TRBJ1-2, reads DSGVTQTPKHLITATGQRVTLRCSPRSGDLSVYWYQQSLDQGLQFLIQYYNGEERAKGNILERFSAQQFPDLHSELNLSSLELGDSALYFCASSPGQGGYGYTFGSGTRLTVV.

The chain carries TRBV28 and TRBJ1-4; 10 bases fit TRBD1. CDR1 MDHEN and CDR2 SYDVKM come from the germline V gene. The CDR3 consists of 14 residues. The J segment lost 4 bases and the V segment lost 7 bases, leaving 3 bases of the junction unmatched. The CDR3 spells CASIRTGGNEKLFF. CDR3 coding DNA: TGTGCCAGCATAAGGACAGGGGGTAATGAAAAACTGTTTTTT. The variable domain in full, with the rest retrieved from reference TRBV28 and TRBJ1-4, is DVKVTQSSRYLVKRTGEKVFLECVQDMDHENMFWYRQDPGLGLRLIYFSYDVKMKEKGDIPEGYSVSREKKERFSLILESASTNQTSMYLCASIRTGGNEKLFFGSGTQLSVL.

The rearrangement links TRBV5-4 to TRBJ1-1; D is unclear. Trimming pared 5 bases from V and 4 bases from J, leaving 9 bases between. The CDR3 covers 12 residues. Germline CDR1 is SGHNT and CDR2 is YYREEE (reference sequence). The DNA for the CDR3 is TGTGCCAGCAGGCTGGGGAGCACTGAAGCTTTCTTT. Protein: CASRLGSTEAFF.

The J gene is TRBJ2-1, the V gene TRBV2; 12 bases are shared with TRBD2. The germline CDR1 and CDR2 sequences are SNHLY and FYNNEI. The ends lost 7 bases at V and 0 bases at J; junction bases unmatched: 10. This CDR3 contains 18 residues. The CDR3 spells CASIWTSGMIDSYNEQFF. In DNA form, the CDR3 reads TGTGCCAGCATTTGGACTAGCGGGATGATAGACTCCTACAATGAGCAGTTCTTC. The variable domain in full, with the rest retrieved from reference TRBV2 and TRBJ2-1, is EPEVTQTPSHQVTQMGQEVILRCVPISNHLYFYWYRQILGQKVEFLVSFYNNEISEKSEIFDDQFSVERPDGSNFTLKIRSTKLEDSAMYFCASIWTSGMIDSYNEQFFGPGTRLTVL.

The V call is TRBV4-1, the J call TRBJ2-7; 7 bases are shared with TRBD2. Germline lookup yields CDR1 MGHRA and CDR2 YSYEKL. The CDR3 consists of 15 residues. V shed 0 bases and J 3 bases; nucleotides not matched to a gene: 5. CDR3 nucleotides: TGCGCCAGCAGCCAAGACTCTAGCGGAGACTACGAGCAGTACTTC. Amino acid sequence: CASSQDSSGDYEQYF.

The chain links TRBV7-9 to TRBJ2-1, with TRBD2 matching 8 bases. From germline, CDR1 is SEHNR and CDR2 FQNEAQ (reference sequence). This CDR3 region has 14 residues. The CDR3 coding sequence is TGTGTGGTAGCGGGATTAGTCTCCTACAATGAGCAGTTCTTC. Translation: CVVAGLVSYNEQFF.